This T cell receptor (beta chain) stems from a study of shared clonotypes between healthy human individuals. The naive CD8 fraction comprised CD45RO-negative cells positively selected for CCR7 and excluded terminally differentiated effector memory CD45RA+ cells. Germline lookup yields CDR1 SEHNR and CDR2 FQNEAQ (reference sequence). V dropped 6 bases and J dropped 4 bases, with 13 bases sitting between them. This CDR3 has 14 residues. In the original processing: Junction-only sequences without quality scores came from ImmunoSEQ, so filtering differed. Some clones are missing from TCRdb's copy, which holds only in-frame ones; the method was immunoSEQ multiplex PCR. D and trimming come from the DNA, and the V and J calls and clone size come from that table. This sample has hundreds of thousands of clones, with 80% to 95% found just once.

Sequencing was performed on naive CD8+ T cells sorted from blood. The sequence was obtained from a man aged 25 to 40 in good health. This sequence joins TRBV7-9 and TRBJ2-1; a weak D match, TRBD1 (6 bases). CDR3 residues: CASRPGTSYNEQFF. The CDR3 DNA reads TGTGCCAGCAGACCCGGGACATCGTACAATGAGCAGTTCTTC.